This T cell receptor beta chain was documented in a study of T cell responses to AZD1222 COVID-19 vaccine. Overall study findings and caveats: The sample set comprised mostly white British donors with more females, and clonal diversity was possibly underestimated. Mapped onto spike, vaccine-associated CD4 TCRs spanned it and were dominant at 160-218 and 743-854.

In regard to this clone: Its specificity is unknown.

Second-dose timings of about 4 or about 12 weeks were pooled. The CDR3 runs to 20 residues. Germline values: CDR1 MGHRA, CDR2 YSYEKL. With V trimmed by 0 bases and J by 1 base, 13 bases remained unmatched. Sequenced by immunoSEQ multiplex PCR; TCRdb stores in-frame clones only, minus some. The sample has roughly 120,000 clones, roughly 91% seen once. The sequences come from peripheral blood, collected 28 days after the second AZD1222 dose. The V call is TRBV4-1, the J call TRBJ2-1; TRBD2 agrees at 9 bases. The source is an adult who received the AZD1222 COVID-19 vaccine. The CDR3 here is CASSQDKGLAEARSYNEQFF. CDR3 coding DNA: TGCGCCAGCAGCCAAGACAAGGGACTAGCAGAGGCTAGGTCCTACAATGAGCAGTTCTTC.